One and the same sample provided the 26 T cell receptor beta chains below, sequenced in a study of regulatory T cells in long-lasting Graves disease. To make TCR beta libraries, researchers used iRepertoire HTBI primers and Arm-PCR of CDR3 regions. TCRdb independently ran MiXCR on the multiplex PCR reads; one entry per CDR3 protein. The table shows roughly 420,000 distinct CDR3 sequences, with around 15% occurring only once. Documented time point: newly diagnosed GD, antithyroid drugs for less than 3 months. From PBMCs, RNA was extracted and then used to make the TCR library. This sample also belongs to another study, concerning T cells in Graves' hyperthyroidism and ophthalmopathy.

Sequenced material: peripheral blood mononuclear cells (PBMCs), taken at new diagnosis, from a patient treated with antithyroid drugs. The source is a woman aged 45-65 years with Graves disease.

At least ten counts were recorded for this clonotype. The chain recombines TRBV6-2 or TRBV6-3 with TRBJ2-4; D is ambiguous. The CDR3 extends over 18 amino acids. With 0 bases removed from V and 2 bases from J, the gap between germline ends came to 17 bases. Germline lookup yields CDR1 MNHEY and CDR2 SVGEGT. CDR3 sequence (DNA): TGTGCCAGCAGTTACTCCCGTCGCAGGATTGATACCAAAAACATTCAGTACTTC. Translated: CASSYSRRRIDTKNIQYF.

The table lists this clonotype with many counts. V usage is TRBV3-1 and J usage is TRBJ2-3; no clear D. From germline, CDR1 is LGHDT and CDR2 YNNKEL (reference sequence). CDR3 size: 16 residues. The germline V and J ends were trimmed by 1 base and 0 bases, with 11 bases remaining between them. The CDR3 sequence is CASSQVSVSSTDTQYF. Here the CDR3 DNA reads TGTGCCAGCAGCCAAGTGTCGGTATCTAGCACAGATACGCAGTATTTT.

This clonotype has only a few counts. A much larger clone lies a single base off, so this may be a read error. The V call is TRBV11-2, the J call TRBJ2-1; 11 bases are a match to TRBD1. This CDR3 contains 16 residues. The germline V gene has CDR1 SGHAT and CDR2 FQNNGV. This CDR3 is CAGSLSGTGGYNEQFF. CDR3 coding DNA: TGTGCCGGCAGCCTAAGTGGGACAGGGGGCTACAATGAGCAGTTCTTC.

Ten or more counts support this clonotype. The V call is TRBV28, the J call TRBJ1-1; 7 bases agree with TRBD1. V lost 8 bases and J lost 3; bases outside the gene matches: 9. The germline V gene has CDR1 MDHEN and CDR2 SYDVKM. The CDR3 spans 14 residues. The CDR3 nucleotides are TGTGCCAGCGGACCGGGACAGAGCGACACTGAAGCTTTCTTT. Protein product: CASGPGQSDTEAFF.

This clonotype was detected many times. This sequence joins TRBV28 and TRBJ2-7; 12 nucleotides line up with TRBD2. V shed 3 bases, J shed 3 bases, and the junction held 9 bases outside the gene matches. The CDR3 spans 17 residues. Per the germline V gene, CDR1 is MDHEN and CDR2 is SYDVKM. CDR3 in amino acids: CASSFWASGRVIYEQYF. CDR3 nucleotides: TGTGCCAGCAGTTTCTGGGCTAGCGGGAGGGTAATCTACGAGCAGTACTTC.

This clonotype was counted ten times or more. This chain uses TRBV11-2 with TRBJ1-6; D unclear. The V end lost 0 bases, the J end lost 10 bases, and 7 bases lay between the germline ends. CDR3 length: 13 residues. The V gene's germline CDR1 is SGHAT and CDR2 FQNNGV. The CDR3 bases are TGTGCCAGCAGCTTAGATCGAAGCTCACCCCTCCACTTT. It codes for CASSLDRSSPLHF.

This clonotype was detected ten times or more. V and J are TRBV6-1 and TRBJ2-3, with 13 bases matching TRBD2. CDR3 size: 19 residues. Germline CDR1 reads MNHNS; CDR2 reads SASEGT. The ends lost 8 bases at V and 3 bases at J; junction bases unmatched: 17. For the CDR3, the DNA is TGTGCCAGCGGAGGGAGGGGCTCCGGGACTAGCGGGAATACAGATACGCAGTATTTT. Amino acids: CASGGRGSGTSGNTDTQYF.

This clonotype has at least ten counts. The chain couples TRBV6-5 to TRBJ2-2; tentatively, D is TRBD1 (5 bases). The V gene's germline CDR1 is MNHEY and CDR2 SVGAGI. V lost 1 base and J lost 3, with 9 bases in between. There are 15 residues in the CDR3. The CDR3 region has the DNA TGTGCCAGCAGTTACTGGCAGGGTGACACCGGGGAGCTGTTTTTT. Its protein is CASSYWQGDTGELFF.

This clonotype was counted at least ten times. The chain links TRBV6-1 to TRBJ2-7; D not resolved. V gave up 7 bases and J gave up 5 bases, with 15 bases separating them. This CDR3 comprises 13 residues. CDR1 and CDR2 from the germline V gene are MNHNS and SASEGT. CDR3 nucleotides: TGTGCCAGCACCGAAGTCGGACGGGACGAGCAGTACTTC. Protein sequence: CASTEVGRDEQYF.

This chain connects TRBV24-1 to TRBJ2-1; D tentatively reads TRBD1 or TRBD2 (6 bases each). The germline gives CDR1 KGHDR, CDR2 SFDVKD. The ends were cut back, 1 base at V and 4 bases at J, with 13 bases in the middle. There are 16 residues in the CDR3. CDR3 nucleotide sequence: TGTGCCACCAGTGATTTCACCCAGGGGAGGTACAATGAGCAGTTCTTC. Its translation: CATSDFTQGRYNEQFF.

The chain recombines TRBV5-4 with TRBJ1-1; 8 bases agree with TRBD1. The V gene end was trimmed by 4 bases and the J gene end by 5 bases; junction bases not matched to a gene: 10. This CDR3 has 15 residues. From germline, CDR1 is SGHNT and CDR2 YYREEE (reference sequence). CDR3 sequence (DNA): TGTGCCAGCAGCCGACCCCAGGGGGCGGGGACTGAAGCTTTCTTT. Translation: CASSRPQGAGTEAFF.

This clonotype was counted ten times or more. V is TRBV28 and J is TRBJ2-7, with D hard to call. Between the trimmed V and J ends, which lost 4 bases and 1 base, there was a span of 14 bases. The CDR3 is 15 residues long. CDR1 and CDR2 (germline): MDHEN, SYDVKM. The CDR3 here is CASSSSQDGSYEQYF. The DNA for the CDR3 is TGTGCCAGCAGTTCGTCCCAGGACGGGTCCTACGAGCAGTACTTC.

This clonotype appeared many times. The V gene is TRBV28, the J gene TRBJ2-3, with D possibly being TRBD1 or TRBD2 (5 bases each). Germline CDR1 is MDHEN and CDR2 is SYDVKM. Trimming removed 6 bases at V and 2 bases at J, with 15 bases between. The CDR3 consists of 15 residues. This CDR3 reads CASRNRGRLTDTQYF. CDR3 DNA sequence: TGTGCCAGCAGGAACCGGGGCAGGCTCACAGATACGCAGTATTTT.

This clonotype was counted a few times. This clone may be a read error of a much larger clone one base away. The V call is TRBV6-5, the J call TRBJ1-1; perhaps TRBD1 as D (6 bases). Per germline, CDR1 MNHEY and CDR2 SVGAGI. V dropped 1 base and J dropped 6 bases, with 15 bases sitting between them. The CDR3 runs 15 residues. The CDR3: CASSYWGGLGAEAFF. The CDR3 nucleotides read TGTGCCAGCAGTTACTGGGGGGGCCTGGGAGCTGAAGCTTTCTTT.

At least ten counts were recorded for this clonotype. The chain links TRBV7-8 to TRBJ2-7; D remains ambiguous. Germline-derived CDR1 and CDR2 are SGHVS and FQNEAQ. The CDR3 totals 15 residues. The germline V and J ends were trimmed by 3 bases and 2 bases, with 14 bases remaining between them. CDR3 sequence reads: CASSLLRDEPYEQYF. The CDR3 region has the DNA TGTGCCAGCAGCTTGTTGAGAGACGAACCCTACGAGCAGTACTTC.

At least ten counts were recorded for this clonotype. V gene TRBV3-1 combines with J gene TRBJ1-5; the match to TRBD1 covers 7 bases. The CDR3 sequence is 21 residues long. CDR1 LGHDT and CDR2 YNNKEL come from the germline V gene (reference sequence). V was pared by 1 base and J by 1 base, with 19 bases of the junction left unmatched. The CDR3 sequence: CASSQVPKGPDREYSNQPQHF. The CDR3, as DNA: TGTGCCAGCAGCCAAGTTCCCAAAGGCCCTGACAGGGAATACAGCAATCAGCCCCAGCATTTT. The variable domain in full, completed from reference TRBV3-1 and TRBJ1-5, reads DTAVSQTPKYLVTQMGNDKSIKCEQNLGHDTMYWYKQDSKKFLKIMFSYNNKELIINETVPNRFSPKSPDKAHLNLHINSLELGDSAVYFCASSQVPKGPDREYSNQPQHFGDGTRLSIL.

This clonotype was found many times. This sequence joins TRBV9 and TRBJ2-3, with D uncertain. The V gene lost 3 bases and the J gene lost 2 bases, with 16 bases spanning the gap. Germline CDR1 SGDLS, CDR2 YYNGEE. This CDR3 comprises 16 residues. The chain's CDR3 is CASSGVKEGNTDTQYF. The DNA for the CDR3 is TGTGCCAGCAGCGGCGTAAAGGAAGGGAACACAGATACGCAGTATTTT.

This clonotype was counted many times. The chain carries TRBV2 and TRBJ2-3; D gene unclear. The CDR3 loop spans 13 amino acids. CDR1 and CDR2 (germline): SNHLY, FYNNEI. V was pared by 5 bases and J by 6 bases, with 12 bases between. CDR3 in DNA: TGTGCCAGCAGTTCAGGCGAGGTGGATACGCAGTATTTT. Its protein product is CASSSGEVDTQYF.

This clonotype occurred a few times. The chain is built from TRBV6-1 and TRBJ2-7; no reliable D call. V was trimmed by 8 bases and J by 4 bases, leaving 12 bases between them. From germline, CDR1 is MNHNS and CDR2 SASEGT. This CDR3 contains 12 residues. The chain's CDR3 is CASAAGRYEQYF. CDR3 nucleotide sequence: TGTGCCAGCGCCGCCGGAAGGTACGAGCAGTACTTC.

This clonotype has a count of ten or more. The chain carries TRBV5-8 and TRBJ1-1; D may be TRBD1 (5 bases). V was shortened by 0 bases and J by 0 bases, with 9 bases between the two germline ends. CDR3 size: 15 residues. From germline, CDR1 is SGHTS and CDR2 YDEGEE. The CDR3 nucleotides are TGTGCCAGCAGCTTGGGGGGCAGGTTGAACACTGAAGCTTTCTTT. Translation gives CASSLGGRLNTEAFF.

In this sample, this clonotype turned up many times. The chain joins TRBV30 to TRBJ2-7, with 7 positions matching TRBD1. This CDR3 contains 11 residues. Trimming took 4 bases from V and 3 from J; bases not matched to a gene: 0. Germline-derived CDR1 and CDR2 are GTSNPN and SVGIG (reference sequence). CDR3 loop: CAWTGGYEQYF. CDR3 coding DNA: TGTGCCTGGACAGGGGGCTACGAGCAGTACTTC.

The genes are TRBV28 and TRBJ1-6, with TRBD1 matching 8 bases. The CDR3 runs to 16 residues. The junction had 4 bases not matched to a gene; V was cut back by 4 bases and J by 2 bases. Germline V lookup: CDR1 MDHEN, CDR2 SYDVKM. This CDR3 is CASSSPTGAYNSPLHF. DNA for the CDR3: TGTGCCAGCAGTTCCCCGACAGGGGCCTATAATTCACCCCTCCACTTT.

This clonotype was detected a few times. The chain has TRBV19 and TRBJ2-2; 7 bases are a match to TRBD2. Germline V gene data show CDR1 as LNHDA and CDR2 as SQIVND (reference sequence). With 4 bases clipped from V and 0 bases from J, the junction kept 5 bases outside the gene matches. This CDR3 comprises 16 residues. This CDR3 reads CASSSSGGANTGELFF. In DNA, the CDR3 is TGTGCCAGTAGTAGTAGTGGGGGGGCGAACACCGGGGAGCTGTTTTTT. Together with reference TRBV19 and TRBJ2-2, the CDR3 gives the full variable domain: DGGITQSPKYLFRKEGQNVTLSCEQNLNHDAMYWYRQDPGQGLRLIYYSQIVNDFQKGDIAEGYSVSREKKESFPLTVTSAQKNPTAFYLCASSSSGGANTGELFFGEGSRLTVL.

V usage is TRBV19 and J usage is TRBJ2-3, with D possibly TRBD2 on 6 matching bases. The CDR3 is 15 amino acids. Trimming took 6 bases from V and 1 from J, leaving 14 bases between them. CDR1 and CDR2 (germline): LNHDA, SQIVND (reference sequence). This chain's CDR3 is CASRTFIAGTDTQYF. The CDR3 nucleotides read TGTGCCAGTAGAACCTTTATAGCGGGCACAGATACGCAGTATTTT.

The genes are TRBV5-1 and TRBJ2-2, with D uncertain. The ends were cut back, 5 bases at V and 5 bases at J, with 22 bases in the middle. The CDR3 is 17 amino acids. Germline loops: CDR1 SGHRS, CDR2 YFSETQ. CDR3 region: CASSGDRIASGTGELFF. In DNA, the CDR3 is TGCGCCAGCAGTGGAGACCGGATCGCGTCTGGGACCGGGGAGCTGTTTTTT.

At least ten counts were recorded for this clonotype. V gene TRBV9 combines with J gene TRBJ2-1, with TRBD1 as a possible D gene (5 bases). Per germline, CDR1 SGDLS and CDR2 YYNGEE. CDR3 length equals 17 residues. The V gene lost 0 bases and the J gene lost 0 bases, with 13 bases spanning the gap. CDR3 loop: CASSVEGHPFSYNEQFF. The CDR3 coding sequence is TGTGCCAGCAGCGTAGAAGGACACCCATTCTCCTACAATGAGCAGTTCTTC.